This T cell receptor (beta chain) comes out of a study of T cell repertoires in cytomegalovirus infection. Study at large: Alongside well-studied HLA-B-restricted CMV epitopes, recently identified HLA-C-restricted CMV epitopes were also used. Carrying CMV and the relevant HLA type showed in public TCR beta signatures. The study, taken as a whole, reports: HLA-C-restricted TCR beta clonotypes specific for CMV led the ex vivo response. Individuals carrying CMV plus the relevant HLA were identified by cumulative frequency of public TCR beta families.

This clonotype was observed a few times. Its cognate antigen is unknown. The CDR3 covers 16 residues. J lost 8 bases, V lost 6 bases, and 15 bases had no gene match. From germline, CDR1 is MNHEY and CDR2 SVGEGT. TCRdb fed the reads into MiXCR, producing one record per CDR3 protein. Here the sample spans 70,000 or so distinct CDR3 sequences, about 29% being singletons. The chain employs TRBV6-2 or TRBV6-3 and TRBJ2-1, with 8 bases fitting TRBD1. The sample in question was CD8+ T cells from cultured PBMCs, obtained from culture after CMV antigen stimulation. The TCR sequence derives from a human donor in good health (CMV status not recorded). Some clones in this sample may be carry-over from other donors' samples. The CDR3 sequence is CASRSYRDRGSDEQFF. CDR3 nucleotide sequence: TGTGCCAGCAGATCCTATCGTGACAGGGGCTCTGATGAGCAGTTCTTC.